Given below is one TCR beta chain in context. This clonotype appeared many times. Its antigen has not been determined. Within one base of it there is no much larger clone, and no base qualities were kept. This sample was included in a study of blood T cells in healthy people across ages (dated by TCRdb to 2013 to 2016). As for the study more broadly: Template switching captured roughly one uniquely barcoded TCR beta cDNA molecule per two T cells in model experiments. The study measured age-related changes in TCR beta repertoire diversity using deep sequencing normalized with unique cDNA molecular identifiers. Donors were grouped into four age groups: young (average about 15 years), middle-aged (roughly 37), aged (around 60) and long-lived (just over 80). Donors of different ages were randomly distributed across sequencing lanes to avoid experimental bias. The study analyzed two additional independent replicas of 1 million unique cDNA reads from the same blood draw for two donors, one aged 18 to 29 and one aged 80 or older.

Library construction relied on 5' RACE. Sequenced using an Illumina HiSeq 2500. A second PCR of roughly 6 to 11 cycles was run with a J-beta primer mix and a sample-barcoded 5' primer. A unique molecular identifier was introduced onto each TCR beta cDNA molecule by a template-switch 5' adaptor carrying 12 random nucleotides. At least 3 million CDR3-containing paired-end reads were obtained from each sample. The Mint cDNA synthesis kit, primed by a TRBC-specific oligonucleotide, was used to synthesize first-strand cDNA from all RNA. All cDNA was treated with uracil-DNA glycosylase and then went through a first 18-cycle PCR with the universal primers M1SS and BC2_uni_R. Turning to the authors' computational methods: Normalization of each sample was performed by random selection of 1 million high-quality reads, each carrying a distinct molecular identifier. Instead of being binned into consensus sequences, reads with shared molecular identifiers were discarded. MiTCR, run with a Q25 quality threshold and the strictest error-elimination algorithm, handled CDR3 identification, clonotype clustering and error correction. A nonparametric unseen species model with Euler transformation was used to estimate a lower bound on total TCR beta diversity. TCRdb reprocessing: public reads trimmed at Q25 with fastp, clones called with MiXCR, in-frame beta chains kept. Rows are combined by CDR3 protein, so each entry shows the most common genes and DNA. The V and J calls follow TCRdb's processing rather than the paper's. This sample holds hundreds of thousands of distinct CDR3 sequences; roughly 50% were observed only once. Of the sample, more than 25% is held by the ten largest clones.

The donors were roughly 38 Caucasian individuals from Russia, aged roughly 6 to 90 years, who were systemically healthy. Each donor gave approximately 10 milliliters of peripheral blood, collected into EDTA-treated Vacutainer tubes. Ficoll-Paque density-gradient centrifugation was used to isolate PBMCs, with at least 6.5 million obtained per sample. Total RNA was extracted from PBMCs with Trizol reagent, with at least 5 micrograms obtained per sample. The percentages of naive CD45RAhigh/CD27high T cells were determined by flow cytometry on a PBMC aliquot from every donor. Broader findings and caveats from the paper: As age increased, observed TCR beta diversity per million T cells dropped in a roughly linear way, and a significant reduction was already evident by age about 36. The percentage of naive T cells measured by flow cytometry correlated strongly with observed TCR beta diversity. Donor CMV infection status was unknown, potentially confounding age-related changes in expanded clonotypes. Estimates of total diversity from one million sequenced T cells were regarded as lower bounds and underestimates. Because profiling used bulk unsorted PBMCs, naive and antigen-experienced compartments could not be compared conclusively. Compared with the aged group, the long-lived group had more naive CD4+ T cells, fewer expanded clones and increased TCR diversity, suggesting age selection.

Sample: blood. The receptor comes from a man aged 35 to 55 in good health.

CDR3 loop: CASSFSDPSGEQYF. The DNA sequence reads TGTGCCAGCAGCTTCTCGGACCCTTCCGGCGAGCAGTACTTC. The V and J segments used are TRBV7-2 and TRBJ2-7; the D gene is not confidently resolved. V and J lose 3 bases and 6 bases, and a span of 15 bases separates them. The CDR3, cysteine through phenylalanine, is 14 amino acids long. Only the CDR3 DNA is retained, 42 bases long and in frame from the first base. CDR1 and CDR2 were assigned from the germline V gene as SGHTA and FQGNSA. The CDR3 plus the reference TRBV7-2 and TRBJ2-7 genes for the other parts give the full variable domain: GAGVSQSPSNKVTEKGKDVELRCDPISGHTALYWYRQSLGQGLEFLIYFQGNSAPDKSGLPSDRFSAERTGGSVSTLTIQRTQQEDSAVYLCASSFSDPSGEQYFGPGTRLTVT.